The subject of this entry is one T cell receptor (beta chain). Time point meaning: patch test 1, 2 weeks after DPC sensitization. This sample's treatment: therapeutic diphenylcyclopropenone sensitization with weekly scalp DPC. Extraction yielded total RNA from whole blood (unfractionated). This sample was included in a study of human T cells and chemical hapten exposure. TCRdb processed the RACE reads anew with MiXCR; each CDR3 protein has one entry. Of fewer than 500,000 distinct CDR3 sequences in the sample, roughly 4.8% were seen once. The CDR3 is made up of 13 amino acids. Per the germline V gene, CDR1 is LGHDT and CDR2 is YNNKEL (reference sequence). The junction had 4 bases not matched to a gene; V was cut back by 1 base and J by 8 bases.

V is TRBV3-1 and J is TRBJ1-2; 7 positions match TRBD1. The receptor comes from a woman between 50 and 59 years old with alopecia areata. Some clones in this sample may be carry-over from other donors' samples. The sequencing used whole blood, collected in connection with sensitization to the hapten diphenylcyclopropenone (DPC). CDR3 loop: CASSQVQDRGYTF. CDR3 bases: TGTGCCAGCAGCCAAGTTCAGGACAGGGGCTACACCTTC.